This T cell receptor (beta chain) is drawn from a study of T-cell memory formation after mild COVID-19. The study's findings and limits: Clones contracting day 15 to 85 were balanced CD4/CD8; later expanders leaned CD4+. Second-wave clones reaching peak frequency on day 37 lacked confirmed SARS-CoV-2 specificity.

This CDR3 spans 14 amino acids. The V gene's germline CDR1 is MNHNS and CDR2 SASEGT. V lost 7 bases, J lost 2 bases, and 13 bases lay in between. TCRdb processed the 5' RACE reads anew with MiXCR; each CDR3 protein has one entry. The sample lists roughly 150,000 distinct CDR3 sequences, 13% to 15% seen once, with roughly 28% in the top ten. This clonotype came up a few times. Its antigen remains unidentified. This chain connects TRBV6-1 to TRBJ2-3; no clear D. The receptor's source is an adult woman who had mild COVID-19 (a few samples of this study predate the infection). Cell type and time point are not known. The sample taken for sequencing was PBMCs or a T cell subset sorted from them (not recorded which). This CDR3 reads CASIGRIYTDTQYF. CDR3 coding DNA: TGTGCCAGCATAGGCAGGATATACACAGATACGCAGTATTTT.